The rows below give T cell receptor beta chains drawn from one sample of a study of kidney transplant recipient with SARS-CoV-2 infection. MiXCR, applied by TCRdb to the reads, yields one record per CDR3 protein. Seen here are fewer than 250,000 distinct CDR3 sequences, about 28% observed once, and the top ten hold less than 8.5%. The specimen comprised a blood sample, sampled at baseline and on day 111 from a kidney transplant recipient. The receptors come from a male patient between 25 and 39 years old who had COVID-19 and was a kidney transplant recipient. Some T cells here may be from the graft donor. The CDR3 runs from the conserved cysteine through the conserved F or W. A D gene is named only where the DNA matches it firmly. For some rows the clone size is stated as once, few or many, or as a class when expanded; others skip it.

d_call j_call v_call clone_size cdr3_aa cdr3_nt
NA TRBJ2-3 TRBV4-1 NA CASSQDSTASNTDTQYF TGCGCCAGCAGCCAAGACTCGACAGCCTCAAACACAGATACGCAGTATTTT
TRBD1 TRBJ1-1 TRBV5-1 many CASSQTGHTEAFF TGCGCCAGCAGCCAGACAGGGCACACTGAAGCTTTCTTT
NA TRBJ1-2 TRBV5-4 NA CASLANVPGKTYGYTF TGTGCCAGCTTAGCGAACGTACCAGGAAAGACCTATGGCTACACCTTC
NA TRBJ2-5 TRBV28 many CASSLVGAGEETQYF TGTGCCAGCAGTTTAGTCGGTGCGGGTGAAGAGACCCAGTACTTC
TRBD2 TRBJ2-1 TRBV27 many CASSLYGAGDSNEQFF TGTGCCAGCAGTTTATACGGCGCGGGAGATTCCAATGAGCAGTTCTTC
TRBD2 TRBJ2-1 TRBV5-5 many CASSLALAGGLIF TGTGCCAGCAGCTTGGCTTTAGCGGGGGGCCTAATCTTC
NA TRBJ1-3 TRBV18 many CASSDSRADSGNTIYF TGTGCCAGCTCAGATTCCCGGGCAGACTCTGGAAACACCATATATTTT
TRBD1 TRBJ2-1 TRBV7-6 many CASSLDLDREKGEQFF TGTGCCAGCAGCTTAGACCTCGACAGGGAGAAGGGTGAGCAGTTCTTC
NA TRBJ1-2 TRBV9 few CASGSTYSRKTYGYTF TGTGCCAGCGGATCAACGTACTCAAGAAAGACCTATGGCTACACCTTC
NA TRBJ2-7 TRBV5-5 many CASSLFQDYRYEQYF TGTGCCAGCAGCTTGTTTCAGGACTACCGGTACGAGCAGTACTTC
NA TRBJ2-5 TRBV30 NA CAWGRVGYEETQYF TGTGCCTGGGGAAGGGTAGGGTATGAAGAGACCCAGTACTTC
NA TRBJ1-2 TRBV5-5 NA CASLASASRKTYGYTF TGTGCCAGCTTGGCTAGTGCCTCGCGAAAGACCTATGGCTACACCTTC
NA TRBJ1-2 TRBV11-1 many CASSRVAGYTYGYTF TGTGCCAGCAGCCGAGTGGCCGGGTACACGTATGGCTACACCTTC
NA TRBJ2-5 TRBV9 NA CASSVAVGGPQETQYF TGTGCCAGCAGCGTAGCGGTGGGAGGTCCCCAAGAGACCCAGTACTTC
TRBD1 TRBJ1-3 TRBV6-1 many CASSPWDSLRGGSGNTIYF TGTGCCAGCAGTCCCTGGGACAGCCTCCGAGGAGGCTCTGGAAACACCATATATTTT
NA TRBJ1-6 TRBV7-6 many CASSPGWAGNSPLHF TGTGCCAGCAGCCCAGGGTGGGCCGGTAATTCACCCCTCCACTTT
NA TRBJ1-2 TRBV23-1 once CASSGLTLRRETYGYTF TGCGCCAGCAGTGGGTTAACGCTACGCAGAGAGACCTATGGCTACACCTTC
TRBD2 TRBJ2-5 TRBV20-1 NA CSARDPEAGGPVETQYF TGCAGTGCTAGAGATCCAGAAGCGGGAGGGCCGGTGGAGACCCAGTACTTC